The 30 T cell receptor beta chains presented below share a single source sample, sequenced in a study of cytomegalovirus exposure and HLA in healthy donors. It was with 60 Vbeta and 13 Jbeta primers that the PCR ran. TCRdb's table, derived via immunoSEQ multiplex PCR, lists solely in-frame clones and lacks some. Here the sample spans about 150,000 clones, 65% to 85% being singletons. Sequencing input: PBMCs. The receptor source for this set is a man aged 45 to 65 in good health and CMV-seropositive.

The genes are TRBV30 and TRBJ1-3; D unresolved. Per the germline V gene, CDR1 is GTSNPN and CDR2 is SVGIG (reference sequence). This CDR3 is built from 12 residues. The germline V and J ends were trimmed by 1 base and 4 bases, with 5 bases remaining between them. CDR3 residues: CAWSGGGNTIYF. CDR3 DNA sequence: TGTGCCTGGAGTGGCGGCGGAAACACCATATATTTT.

This chain joins TRBV30 and TRBJ1-1, with D possibly matching TRBD1 (5 bases). CDR3 length equals 13 residues. Trimming removed 1 base from V and 4 bases from J, with 10 bases in between. Germline values: CDR1 GTSNPN, CDR2 SVGIG (reference sequence). CDR3 bases: TGTGCCTGGAGTGAGGGGCCCTTCACTGAAGCTTTCTTT. Protein sequence: CAWSEGPFTEAFF.

The CDR3 is CASSPSPPFDSIADTQYF. Written as DNA, the CDR3 is TGTGCCAGCTCCCCTAGTCCGCCCTTCGACTCGATCGCGGATACGCAGTATTTT. The V and J genes are TRBV18 and TRBJ2-3; no clear D. Germline CDR1 and CDR2: KGHSH and LQKENI. Trimming stripped 6 bases from V and 6 bases from J, with 28 bases between. CDR3 length equals 18 residues.

The chain employs TRBV15 and TRBJ1-2, with D unclear. V was pared by 3 bases and J by 5 bases, with 7 bases between. CDR3 length equals 12 residues. Germline V lookup: CDR1 LNHNV, CDR2 YYDKDF (reference sequence). CDR3 nucleotides: TGTGCCACCAGCAGCGGGAATTATGGCTACACCTTC. It encodes CATSSGNYGYTF.

This chain connects TRBV7-3 to TRBJ2-7; 7 bases are a match to TRBD2. Germline V gene lookup returns CDR1 SGHTA and CDR2 FQGTGA. V trimming: 3 bases; J trimming: 4 bases; junction bases outside the gene matches: 3. The length of the CDR3 is 13 residues. Written as DNA, the CDR3 is TGTGCCAGCAGCTTGTGGGAGGGGTACGAGCAGTACTTC. It translates to CASSLWEGYEQYF.

V usage is TRBV11-1 and J usage is TRBJ1-2; 8 positions agree with TRBD1. Germline CDR1 is SGHAT and CDR2 is FQDESV (reference sequence). The J segment lost 6 bases and the V segment lost 2 bases, leaving 2 bases of the junction unmatched. CDR3 size: 13 residues. The CDR3 protein is CASSLPGGDGYTF. CDR3 bases: TGTGCCAGCAGCTTACCAGGGGGCGATGGCTACACCTTC.

The V call is TRBV10-2, the J call TRBJ2-3, with D possibly being TRBD2 (6 bases). The CDR3 is 19 residues long. Germline V lookup: CDR1 WSHSY, CDR2 SAAADI. Trimming shortened V by 0 bases and J by 0 bases, and 19 bases separated the two germline ends. DNA for the CDR3: TGCGCCAGCAGTGAGTCTAGGGGATGGGACTTTGCTAGCACAGATACGCAGTATTTT. It specifies CASSESRGWDFASTDTQYF.

In nucleotides, the CDR3 is TGTGCCAGTTCAGGACTAGCGGGGGTAGGTGGCTTCAATGAGCAGTTCTTC. Protein: CASSGLAGVGGFNEQFF. V is TRBV18 and J is TRBJ2-1; 13 nucleotides line up with TRBD2. Germline V CDR1 and CDR2: KGHSH, LQKENI. The CDR3 is made up of 17 amino acids. V gave up 9 bases and J gave up 6 bases; unmatched junction bases: 14.

This chain links TRBV28 with TRBJ2-7, with D possibly TRBD2 on 6 matching bases. V lost 3 bases, J lost 7 bases, and 13 bases lay in between. CDR1 MDHEN and CDR2 SYDVKM come from the germline V gene. The CDR3 contains 13 residues. Written as DNA, the CDR3 is TGTGCCAGCAGTTTGACTCTCGCGGGGGAGCAGTACTTC. Its translation: CASSLTLAGEQYF.

V usage is TRBV9 and J usage is TRBJ1-1, with TRBD1 as a possible D gene (5 bases). Per germline, CDR1 SGDLS and CDR2 YYNGEE. V lost 3 bases and J 1 base, leaving 10 bases between the germline ends. This CDR3 contains 14 residues. The CDR3, as DNA: TGTGCCAGCAGCGCGGCAGGGCCGAACACTGAAGCTTTCTTT. It yields the protein CASSAAGPNTEAFF.

J is TRBJ2-3 and V is TRBV7-2; 10 nucleotides line up with TRBD1. V lost 5 bases, J lost 2 bases, and 16 bases stayed unmatched. The CDR3 runs to 19 residues. The germline V gene has CDR1 SGHTA and CDR2 FQGNSA. The CDR3 protein is CASSLHSFLTGGPTDTQYF. CDR3 DNA: TGTGCCAGCAGCCTGCACAGTTTCTTGACAGGGGGCCCCACAGATACGCAGTATTTT. Full variable domain (remainder filled in from reference TRBV7-2 and TRBJ2-3): GAGVSQSPSNKVTEKGKDVELRCDPISGHTALYWYRQSLGQGLEFLIYFQGNSAPDKSGLPSDRFSAERTGGSVSTLTIQRTQQEDSAVYLCASSLHSFLTGGPTDTQYFGPGTRLTVL.

The chain combines TRBV7-2 with TRBJ1-1; 10 bases are a match to TRBD1. The J segment lost 7 bases and the V segment lost 5 bases, leaving 7 bases of the junction unmatched. Germline V gene sequence: CDR1 SGHTA, CDR2 FQGNSA. This CDR3 is 14 amino acids long. The CDR3 spells CASSMDRGADEAFF. The DNA of the CDR3 is TGTGCCAGCAGCATGGACAGGGGGGCTGATGAAGCTTTCTTT.

As concerns this clone: Other DNA sequences from this sample encode an identical CDR3 as well. V is TRBV7-3 and J is TRBJ1-1; TRBD1 might be the D (5 bases). Trimming left V 6 bases short and J 1 base short, with 9 bases between. This CDR3 has 13 residues. Per the germline V gene, CDR1 is SGHTA and CDR2 is FQGTGA. This CDR3 reads CASSSQGNTEAFF. Here the CDR3 DNA reads TGTGCCAGCAGTTCCCAGGGGAACACTGAAGCTTTCTTT.

This clone was seen a handful of times. The genes are TRBV9 and TRBJ1-2, with D unclear. With 4 bases removed from V and 5 bases from J, the gap between germline ends came to 9 bases. The V gene's germline CDR1 is SGDLS and CDR2 YYNGEE. The CDR3 is 12 amino acids. CDR3 sequence reads: CASSSGLYGYTF. The CDR3 DNA sequence: TGTGCCAGCAGCTCAGGACTATATGGCTACACCTTC.

V usage is TRBV7-9 and J usage is TRBJ2-5; 11 nucleotides align to TRBD2. J lost 0 bases, V lost 5 bases, and 11 bases had no gene match. The CDR3 totals 18 residues. Germline V CDR1 and CDR2: SEHNR, FQNEAQ (reference sequence). CDR3 nucleotides: TGTGCCAGCAGCCCCGCGGTGACTAGCGGGACGTACCAAGAGACCCAGTACTTC. This sequence encodes CASSPAVTSGTYQETQYF.

Only one count was recorded for this clone. The V and J genes are TRBV28 and TRBJ2-5; TRBD2 agrees at 7 bases. J lost 1 base, V lost 8 bases, and 4 bases had no gene match. CDR1 MDHEN and CDR2 SYDVKM come from the germline V gene. This CDR3 has 13 residues. The CDR3 nucleotides are TGTGCCAGCGAAAGCGGGGTCCAAGAGACCCAGTACTTC. Translating it yields CASESGVQETQYF.

CDR3 in amino acids: CASSPPTSDSSYEQYF. The CDR3 DNA is TGTGCCAGCAGCCCTCCAACATCGGACAGCTCCTACGAGCAGTACTTC. This sequence joins TRBV7-8 and TRBJ2-7; TRBD1 might be the D (6 bases). The CDR3 contains 16 residues. CDR1 is SGHVS, CDR2 FQNEAQ, per germline. The ends were cut back, 5 bases at V and 0 bases at J, with 17 bases in the middle. The variable domain in full, with the rest retrieved from reference TRBV7-8 and TRBJ2-7, is GAGVSQSPRYKVAKRGQDVALRCDPISGHVSLFWYQQALGQGPEFLTYFQNEAQLDKSGLPSDRFFAERPEGSVSTLKIQRTQQEDSAVYLCASSPPTSDSSYEQYFGPGTRLTVT.

The V and J genes are TRBV5-1 and TRBJ2-1; TRBD1 aligns across 10 bases. The CDR3 has 15 amino acids. The V segment lost 0 bases and the J segment 3 bases; nucleotides outside the gene matches: 0. Germline assignment: CDR1 SGHRS and CDR2 YFSETQ. CDR3 DNA sequence: TGCGCCAGCAGCTTGGGGACAGGGGGCTACAATGAGCAGTTCTTC. Translated, it gives CASSLGTGGYNEQFF. Based on the CDR3 plus reference TRBV5-1 and TRBJ2-1, the full variable domain is KAGVTQTPRYLIKTRGQQVTLSCSPISGHRSVSWYQQTPGQGLQFLFEYFSETQRNKGNFPGRFSGRQFSNSRSEMNVSTLELGDSALYLCASSLGTGGYNEQFFGPGTRLTVL.

The chain carries TRBV27 and TRBJ2-7; 9 nucleotides line up with TRBD1. This CDR3 region has 19 residues. In germline, CDR1 is MNHEY, CDR2 SMNVEV (reference sequence). Trimming removed 7 bases from V and 3 bases from J; junction bases left unmatched: 22. The CDR3 coding sequence is TGTGCCAGCAAGTTTGGCCTTGGCGGGACAGGGACAAGGTACTACGAGCAGTACTTC. It yields the protein CASKFGLGGTGTRYYEQYF.

Here the CDR3 DNA reads TGTGCCAGCTCTCTGGACACTCGGGCCGAGCAGTACTTC. Residues: CASSLDTRAEQYF. V is TRBV18 and J is TRBJ2-7; D might be TRBD1 (5 bases). CDR3 length equals 13 residues. CDR1 KGHSH and CDR2 LQKENI come from the germline V gene. V shed 6 bases and J shed 6 bases, with 15 bases lying between them.

V gene TRBV19 combines with J gene TRBJ2-1; 7 nucleotides agree with TRBD1. Per the germline V gene, CDR1 is LNHDA and CDR2 is SQIVND (reference sequence). This CDR3 contains 14 residues. Trimming at V came to 7 bases and at J to 4 bases, leaving 7 bases not matched to a gene. The CDR3: CASKRGQPYNEQFF. The DNA of the CDR3 is TGTGCCAGTAAGAGGGGACAGCCATACAATGAGCAGTTCTTC.

The chain carries TRBV6-5 and TRBJ1-2, with 9 bases lining up with TRBD1. From germline, CDR1 is MNHEY and CDR2 SVGAGI. The CDR3 extends over 13 amino acids. The V gene end was trimmed by 4 bases and the J gene end by 7 bases; junction bases not matched to a gene: 4. CDR3: CASSWEDRGGYTF. The CDR3 bases are TGTGCCAGCAGTTGGGAGGACAGGGGTGGCTACACCTTC.

This clone was seen once. J is TRBJ1-2 and V is TRBV20-1; 7 bases line up with TRBD1. The J segment lost 12 bases and the V segment lost 5 bases, leaving 3 bases of the junction unmatched. The CDR3 is 9 residues long. Germline V lookup: CDR1 DFQATT, CDR2 SNEGSKA (reference sequence). In DNA form, the CDR3 reads TGCAGTGCTGGGGGGACAGACACCTTC. It is translated as CSAGGTDTF.

The rearrangement joins TRBV11-2 to TRBJ1-1, with TRBD1 matching 8 bases. This CDR3 comprises 15 residues. Germline CDR1 SGHAT, CDR2 FQNNGV. V gave up 4 bases and J gave up 4 bases; unmatched junction bases: 8. This CDR3 reads CASSSRTGRVTEAFF. The CDR3 DNA is TGTGCCAGCAGCTCCCGGACAGGGCGAGTCACTGAAGCTTTCTTT.

This sequence joins TRBV28 and TRBJ2-1, with 9 positions matching TRBD2. V dropped 6 bases and J dropped 4; count of bases not matched to a gene: 7. In germline, CDR1 is MDHEN, CDR2 SYDVKM. There are 15 residues in the CDR3. CDR3 nucleotide sequence: TGTGCCAGCAGAATAGAAGCGGGAGGATACAATGAGCAGTTCTTC. This gives the protein CASRIEAGGYNEQFF.

The CDR3 DNA reads as TGTGCCATCAGTGAGGGACGGGAAAACACTGAAGCTTTCTTT. It codes for CAISEGRENTEAFF. This chain uses TRBV10-3 with TRBJ1-1, with unresolved D. The ends were cut back, 2 bases at V and 2 bases at J, with 9 bases in the middle. Germline lookup yields CDR1 ENHRY and CDR2 SYGVKD. The CDR3 has 14 amino acids.

V and J are TRBV2 and TRBJ2-7; tentatively, D is TRBD1 (5 bases). CDR1 SNHLY and CDR2 FYNNEI come from the germline V gene. Trimming left V 6 bases short and J 3 bases short, with 15 bases between. The CDR3 totals 14 residues. The CDR3, as DNA: TGTGCCAGCAGCGGACATTCGGTAAACTACGAGCAGTACTTC. Amino acids: CASSGHSVNYEQYF.

The chain employs TRBV7-6 and TRBJ2-7; the D gene is possibly TRBD2 (5 bases). Trimming pared 5 bases from V and 5 bases from J, leaving 19 bases between. The CDR3 is 15 residues long. Germline lookup yields CDR1 SGHVS and CDR2 FNYEAQ. This CDR3 is CASSSRARGGNEQYF. The CDR3 region has the DNA TGTGCCAGCAGCAGCCGGGCCCGGGGTGGCAACGAGCAGTACTTC. The whole variable domain, remainder taken from reference TRBV7-6 and TRBJ2-7, is GAGVSQSPRYKVTKRGQDVALRCDPISGHVSLYWYRQALGQGPEFLTYFNYEAQQDKSGLPNDRFSAERPEGSISTLTIQRTEQRDSAMYRCASSSRARGGNEQYFGPGTRLTVT.

The chain uses TRBV7-9 and TRBJ2-1; the D gene is possibly TRBD1 (5 bases). Germline-derived CDR1 and CDR2 are SEHNR and FQNEAQ (reference sequence). The V end was cut by 3 bases, the J end by 12 bases, with 15 bases between. The CDR3 contains 13 residues. In nucleotides, the CDR3 is TGTGCCAGCAGCTTCAGCAGGGCCTTGGGGCAGTTCTTC. This encodes CASSFSRALGQFF.

The chain carries TRBV6-1 and TRBJ1-1; TRBD1 might be the D (5 bases). V dropped 1 base and J dropped 3 bases, with 9 bases sitting between them. Germline CDR1 reads MNHNS; CDR2 reads SASEGT. The CDR3 covers 14 residues. CDR3 sequence: CASSEGGGYTEAFF. The CDR3 coding sequence is TGTGCCAGCAGTGAAGGGGGGGGGTACACTGAAGCTTTCTTT.